A single sample is the source of the 23 T cell receptor beta chains below, sequenced in a study of metastatic and nonmetastatic thyroid tumors (dated by TCRdb to about 2020). Libraries came from PCR. The run used an Illumina HiSeq 4000. In TCRdb, the public reads were trimmed at Q25 with fastp and aligned with MiXCR, with productive beta chains retained. The sample table contains tens of thousands of clones; only one count was recorded for 15% to 20% of them. The ten largest clones take up 4.7% of the sample. No treatment had been received by any patient before thyroid surgery. The source material was blood. The receptors derive from a female donor with papillary thyroid cancer or a benign thyroid nodule (not recorded which). Some clones in this sample may be carry-over from other donors' samples.

This clone is termed medium-sized (0.01 to 0.1%). The genes are TRBV28 and TRBJ1-2; D is possibly TRBD1 (5 bases). The V gene lost 6 bases and the J gene lost 4 bases, with 18 bases spanning the gap. Per germline, CDR1 MDHEN and CDR2 SYDVKM. The CDR3 consists of 15 residues. The CDR3 bases are TGTGCCAGCAGCTTACGCCCTACAGGATCCTATGGCTACACCTTC. Translating gives CASSLRPTGSYGYTF.

Only a few counts were recorded for this clone. The rearrangement uses TRBV5-6 and TRBJ2-2; D could derive from TRBD1 or TRBD2 (5 bases each). V lost 3 bases to trimming and J lost 4 bases, with 10 bases between them. The CDR3 sequence is 14 residues long. Germline-derived CDR1 and CDR2 are SGHDT and YYEEEE. The CDR3 DNA reads as TGTGCCAGCAGCTGGGGACGTACCACCGGGGAGCTGTTTTTT. Amino acid sequence: CASSWGRTTGELFF.

This clone is judged medium-sized. The chain uses TRBV6-2 or TRBV6-3 and TRBJ2-2; D is possibly TRBD2 (6 bases). CDR3 length equals 15 residues. Germline CDR1 MNHEY, CDR2 SVGEGT. V lost 0 bases to trimming and J lost 3 bases, with 8 bases between them. DNA for the CDR3: TGTGCCAGCAGTTACTCGAGCGGGTACACCGGGGAGCTGTTTTTT. Amino acid sequence: CASSYSSGYTGELFF.

There are many counts of this clone. CDR3 region: CASSVDRGGGLQETQYF. The CDR3 nucleotides are TGTGCCAGCAGCGTAGATAGGGGCGGGGGGCTTCAAGAGACCCAGTACTTC. V is TRBV9 and J is TRBJ2-5, with TRBD2 matching 8 bases. The CDR3 runs to 17 residues. Germline CDR1 reads SGDLS; CDR2 reads YYNGEE. With V trimmed by 0 bases and J by 2 bases, 9 bases remained unmatched.

Comments on this clone: Just one base apart from a much larger clone, this may be a read error. The chain is built from TRBV9 and TRBJ2-1, with D unclear. The germline V gene encodes CDR1 SGDLS and CDR2 YYNGEE. The V gene lost 0 bases and the J gene lost 0 bases, with 13 bases spanning the gap. The CDR3 loop spans 17 amino acids. The CDR3 is CASSVEGLDPSYNEQFF. Here the CDR3 DNA reads TGTGCCAGCAGCGTAGAAGGGCTGGACCCCTCCTACAATGAGCAGTTCTTC.

This clone was found a few times. A much larger clonotype is one base distant, so this may be a read error. Other DNA sequences within the sample encode an identical CDR3. V usage is TRBV5-4 and J usage is TRBJ2-3; D is unclear. Germline-derived CDR1 and CDR2 are SGHNT and YYREEE (reference sequence). Trimming pared 4 bases from V and 0 bases from J, leaving 3 bases between. This CDR3 is built from 12 residues. The CDR3 protein is CASSLSTDTQYF. Here the CDR3 DNA reads TGTGCCAGCAGCCTTAGCACAGATACGCAGTATTTT.

This clone showed up just a few times. The chain carries TRBV7-8 and TRBJ2-7, with D unclear. The V gene's germline CDR1 is SGHVS and CDR2 FQNEAQ. The CDR3 is made up of 13 amino acids. The V gene lost 7 bases and the J gene lost 2 bases, with 12 bases spanning the gap. The CDR3 protein is CASTLGPAYEQYF. For the CDR3, the DNA is TGTGCCAGCACCCTTGGACCAGCCTACGAGCAGTACTTC.

On this clone: Germline is not matched at one junction end, which may reflect a read error. The rearrangement joins TRBV20-1 to TRBJ1-2, with D unresolved. Germline CDR1 is DFQATT and CDR2 is SNEGSKA (reference sequence). The CDR3 consists of 12 residues. CDR3 residues: CSAPGLSYGHTF. The CDR3 coding sequence is TGCAGTGCACCTGGACTGAGCTATGGCCACACCTTC.

This chain links TRBV12-3 or TRBV12-4 with TRBJ2-3; TRBD2 agrees at 7 bases. This CDR3 region has 18 residues. The CDR3 here is CESSLAILAPENTDTQYF. The CDR3 nucleotides are TGTGAAAGCAGTTTAGCTATACTAGCGCCTGAGAACACAGATACGCAGTATTTT.

The sample holds many counts of this clone. The rearrangement uses TRBV20-1 and TRBJ2-3; 8 nucleotides agree with TRBD2. The V segment lost 3 bases and the J segment 1 base; nucleotides outside the gene matches: 12. The germline CDR1 and CDR2 sequences are DFQATT and SNEGSKA (reference sequence). This CDR3 has 17 residues. The CDR3 loop is CSARVRGGALRTDTQYF. The CDR3 DNA reads as TGCAGTGCTAGGGTTCGGGGGGGGGCTTTACGCACAGATACGCAGTATTTT.

As for this clone: One junction end does not reproduce the germline sequence, and a read error may be involved. The chain is built from TRBV6-5 and TRBJ2-2, with unresolved D. The germline gives CDR1 MNHEY, CDR2 SVGAGI. The CDR3 covers 14 residues. Here the CDR3 reads CASSTLWGTGELFF. For the CDR3, the DNA is TGTGCCAGCAGTACTCTTTGGGGTACCGGTGAGCTGTTTTTT.

By sample share, this clone is medium-sized (0.01 to 0.1%). The chain joins TRBV6-2 or TRBV6-3 to TRBJ2-1, with TRBD2 identical over 8 bases. Germline CDR1 is MNHEY and CDR2 is SVGEGT. The CDR3 consists of 15 residues. The J segment lost 8 bases and the V segment lost 2 bases, leaving 8 bases of the junction unmatched. Here the CDR3 reads CASSYEAGGADEQFF. CDR3 bases: TGTGCCAGCAGTTACGAGGCCGGGGGGGCGGATGAGCAGTTCTTC.

Of note for this clone: Other DNA variants within this sample encode the same CDR3. This sequence joins TRBV2 and TRBJ2-2, with TRBD2 matching over 11 bases. The CDR3 length is 17 residues. Germline V gene data show CDR1 as SNHLY and CDR2 as FYNNEI. V lost 6 bases to trimming and J lost 4 bases; unmatched junction nucleotides: 10. This CDR3 reads CASRRSGGASGTGELFF. As DNA, the CDR3 is TGTGCCAGCAGACGTAGCGGGGGGGCCTCGGGCACCGGGGAGCTGTTTTTT.

This clone was counted ten times or more. The genes are TRBV20-1 and TRBJ1-2, with 10 bases that match TRBD1. Germline trimming cut 3 bases from V and 6 bases from J; bases unmatched to any gene: 10. The CDR3 loop spans 15 amino acids. Germline V gene data show CDR1 as DFQATT and CDR2 as SNEGSKA (reference sequence). CDR3 sequence: CSARQDRGRTDGYTF. The CDR3 bases are TGCAGTGCTAGGCAAGACAGGGGGCGCACCGATGGCTACACCTTC.

This clone was detected ten times or more. The genes are TRBV5-6 and TRBJ2-5; D perhaps matches TRBD2 (5 bases). Germline V gene data show CDR1 as SGHDT and CDR2 as YYEEEE. This CDR3 region has 16 residues. V lost 4 bases and J lost 6, with 22 bases in between. The CDR3 here is CASSPVSVPLGKTQYF. The CDR3 region has the DNA TGTGCCAGCAGCCCTGTTTCGGTCCCACTAGGAAAGACCCAGTACTTC.

This clone was detected only a few times. CDR3 nucleotide sequence: TGCAGTGCTATATCCGGGAACCAGCCCCAGCATTTT. This translates into CSAISGNQPQHF. V usage is TRBV20-1 and J usage is TRBJ1-5; no clear D gene. V was shortened by 4 bases and J by 7 bases, with 11 bases between the two germline ends. Germline CDR1 reads DFQATT; CDR2 reads SNEGSKA (reference sequence). This CDR3 is 12 amino acids long.

About this clone itself: One base away lies a much larger clone, so this may be a sequencing read error. The chain employs TRBV7-7 and TRBJ2-2; no reliable D call. This CDR3 has 15 residues. Germline assignment: CDR1 SSHAT and CDR2 FNYEAQ (reference sequence). This CDR3 is CASSLDQTNTWELFF. The CDR3 DNA follows: TGTGCCAGCAGCTTAGACCAGACGAACACCTGGGAGCTGTTTTTT.

This clone was seen at least ten times. The gene calls are TRBV5-5 and TRBJ2-7, with a weak D call TRBD1 (7 bases). The ends were cut back, 4 bases at V and 2 bases at J, with 10 bases in the middle. Germline V gene sequence: CDR1 SGHKS, CDR2 YYEKEE (reference sequence). The length of the CDR3 is 13 residues. CDR3 amino acids: CASSTRGAYEQYF. The CDR3 region has the DNA TGTGCCAGCAGCACCAGGGGGGCCTACGAGCAGTACTTC.

This clone came up many times. The chain recombines TRBV28 with TRBJ2-3, with TRBD1 matching 9 bases. Germline-derived CDR1 and CDR2 are MDHEN and SYDVKM. This CDR3 has 15 amino acids. The V gene end was trimmed by 6 bases and the J gene end by 0 bases; junction bases not matched to a gene: 4. This CDR3 is CASRGQGSSTDTQYF. CDR3 coding DNA: TGTGCCAGCAGGGGACAGGGATCTAGCACAGATACGCAGTATTTT.

There are a few counts of this clone. The chain combines TRBV24-1 with TRBJ2-5; 7 bases align to TRBD2. In germline, CDR1 is KGHDR, CDR2 SFDVKD. V lost 4 bases and J lost 3; bases outside the gene matches: 4. The CDR3 is made up of 14 amino acids. The DNA for the CDR3 is TGTGCCACCAGTGACCATCTAGCGGAAGAGACCCAGTACTTC. This translates into CATSDHLAEETQYF.

This clone rates as medium-sized. The chain uses TRBV6-1 and TRBJ1-2, with 7 bases that match TRBD1. V was pared by 7 bases and J by 5 bases, with 7 bases of the junction left unmatched. The germline V gene encodes CDR1 MNHNS and CDR2 SASEGT. The CDR3 contains 13 residues. CDR3 coding DNA: TGTGCCAGCAATGAGGGGGCGGTATATGGCTACACCTTC. Translating gives CASNEGAVYGYTF.

This clone has ten or more counts. V is TRBV3-1 and J is TRBJ2-1; TRBD1 matches at 10 bases. This CDR3 region has 15 residues. Germline lookup yields CDR1 LGHDT and CDR2 YNNKEL (reference sequence). The J segment lost 8 bases and the V segment lost 4 bases, leaving 8 bases of the junction unmatched. CDR3 protein: CASSPWTGGEDEQFF. CDR3 DNA: TGTGCCAGCAGCCCTTGGACAGGGGGGGAGGATGAGCAGTTCTTC.

Many counts were recorded for this clone. The chain links TRBV24-1 to TRBJ2-6; D gene ambiguous. V was pared by 9 bases and J by 0 bases, with 17 bases between. The germline V gene has CDR1 KGHDR and CDR2 SFDVKD. The CDR3 extends over 17 amino acids. In DNA form, the CDR3 reads TGTGCCACCGCGAAGAGGCTGTCAGGCTCTGGGGCCAACGTCCTGACTTTC. Encoded protein: CATAKRLSGSGANVLTF.